Sequencing of this TCR beta chain was carried out in a study of early stage breast cancer tumors. Study-level information: Of 15 to 20 invasive breast tumors, about a dozen were hormone receptor-positive, HER2-negative. Overall study findings and caveats: Compared with adjacent normal breast, tumors showed about 2.4-fold denser, more clonal T cells. Tumor and normal breast were distinguished via blood comparison in about 90% of the 16 patients.

Germline V gene data show CDR1 as SSHAT and CDR2 as FNYEAQ (reference sequence). The CDR3 contains 15 residues. The method was immunoSEQ multiplex PCR; TCRdb's version includes in-frame clones alone and lacks a portion of them. This table has 25,000 to 35,000 clones, around 53% appearing once. As for this clone: The target antigen is unknown. One end of the junction is discordant with germline, which a read error may explain.

The sample consisted of breast tumor tissue. The V and J genes are TRBV7-7 and TRBJ2-1, with TRBD2 identical over 9 bases. The clonotype comes from a person aged 45 to 60 with breast cancer. The CDR3: CASSSGLAAYNEQFF. Here the CDR3 DNA reads TGTGCTAGCAGCTCGGGACTAGCCGCCTACAATGAGCAGTTCTTC.